The sample holds a few counts of the clone carrying this TCR beta chain. The repertoire was sequenced with immunoSEQ multiplex PCR; TCRdb's copy has only in-frame clones and lacks some. This repertoire shows 60,000 to 80,000 clones, almost 85% found once; its top ten account for 7.5% to 9%. V shed 4 bases and J 3 bases; nucleotides not matched to a gene: 2. Germline V CDR1 and CDR2: SGHNT, YYREEE (reference sequence). The CDR3 has 16 residues. This sample stems from a study of blood T cell repertoires in COVID-19. Study context: Spain, Italy and the United States supplied samples that represented acute and convalescent COVID-19.

The sequenced material came from peripheral blood. The chain uses TRBV5-4 and TRBJ2-1, with 15 bases aligning to TRBD2. This TCR was sampled from a man between 45 and 60 years old with active COVID-19. In DNA, the CDR3 is TGTGCCAGCAGCCGGACTAGCGGGGGGGTCTACAATGAGCAGTTCTTC. Protein sequence: CASSRTSGGVYNEQFF.